The source of this T cell receptor (beta chain) is a study of shared clonotypes between healthy human individuals. Clones were read by immunoSEQ multiplex PCR, and TCRdb kept only the in-frame ones, dropping some. The sample lists 650,000 to 750,000 clones, approximately 79% occurring once. Trimming cost V 2 bases and J 3 bases, with 14 bases left between them. There are 15 residues in the CDR3. From germline, CDR1 is MDHEN and CDR2 SYDVKM. The clonotype originates from a woman between 25 and 40 years old in good health. The genes are TRBV28 and TRBJ2-7; D perhaps matches TRBD1 (5 bases). Sample: memory CD4+ T cells sorted from blood. Subset noted: CD45RA-negative fraction. CDR3 bases: TGTGCCAGCAGTTTACGGGCAGGGTTAGGCTACGAGCAGTACTTC. Its translation: CASSLRAGLGYEQYF.